The clone carrying this T cell receptor beta chain was seen only a few times. Antigen: not known. Reverse transcribing all isolated RNA meant expressed TCRB transcripts were sequenced. Sequencing used immunoSEQ multiplex PCR; TCRdb keeps in-frame clones, though not all of them. Counted here are some 99,000 clones, approximately 39% occurring once; the ten biggest clones make up over 0.065%. The CDR3 contains 15 residues. Germline V lookup: CDR1 MRHNA, CDR2 SNTAGT. J gave up 9 bases and V 6 bases, and 15 bases lay outside the gene matches. These data come from a study of beta chain features in type 1 diabetes. The study's findings and limits: Compared with healthy donors, patients appeared to share more similar naive, central memory and regulatory TCRB repertoires.

V and J are TRBV6-4 and TRBJ2-3, with 7 nucleotides matching TRBD2. The sequence was collected from a woman younger than 35 in good health. The sample was stem cell memory CD4+ T cells from blood. In DNA form, the CDR3 reads TGTGCCAGCAGATACAGGAACTACGGGAGGTACACGCAGTATTTT. It translates to CASRYRNYGRYTQYF.